Presented here are 21 T cell receptor beta chains from one specimen sequenced in a study of blood T cell repertoires in COVID-19. Data came from immunoSEQ multiplex PCR; TCRdb stores just in-frame clones and leaves some out. This table has some 250,000 clones, 81% appearing once. Input material: peripheral blood. Receptors originate from a woman aged 60 to 75 with active or convalescent COVID-19.

Turning to this clone: One junction end does not reproduce the germline sequence, and a read error may be involved. The rearrangement joins TRBV7-8 to TRBJ1-2, with 8 bases aligning to TRBD1. Germline values: CDR1 SGHVS, CDR2 FQNEAQ. The CDR3 spans 16 residues. CDR3 amino acids: CASSLGAGGVDYGYTF. Here the CDR3 DNA reads TGTGCCAGCAGTTTAGGGGCAGGGGGCGTCGACTATGGCTACACCTTC.

V usage is TRBV10-1 and J usage is TRBJ1-1, with D possibly being TRBD1 (5 bases). From germline, CDR1 is WNHNN and CDR2 SYGVQD (reference sequence). V was trimmed by 6 bases and J by 7 bases, leaving 15 bases between them. The CDR3 covers 13 residues. CDR3 DNA sequence: TGCGCCAGCAGGCAGGAAAGGGGAGGTGAAGCTTTCTTT. It codes for CASRQERGGEAFF.

CDR3: CASSYGQGAKTQYF. The DNA of the CDR3 is TGTGCCAGCAGTTACGGACAGGGGGCAAAGACCCAGTACTTC. V and J are TRBV6-6 and TRBJ2-5; 11 bases are shared with TRBD1. The CDR3 runs to 14 residues. V gave up 2 bases and J gave up 6 bases; unmatched junction bases: 2. CDR1 MNHNY and CDR2 SVGAGI come from the germline V gene (reference sequence).

The chain combines TRBV18 with TRBJ2-3; tentative D call: TRBD1 (5 bases). The germline V and J ends were trimmed by 3 bases and 1 base, with 11 bases remaining between them. Per the germline V gene, CDR1 is KGHSH and CDR2 is LQKENI. The CDR3 is 15 amino acids. The CDR3 bases are TGTGCCAGCTCACCGCTGGGGCCCCGCACAGATACGCAGTATTTT. This gives the protein CASSPLGPRTDTQYF. Supplemented by reference TRBV18 and TRBJ2-3, the full variable domain reads NAGVMQNPRHLVRRRGQEARLRCSPMKGHSHVYWYRQLPEEGLKFMVYLQKENIIDESGMPKERFSAEFPKEGPSILRIQQVVRGDSAAYFCASSPLGPRTDTQYFGPGTRLTVL.

This chain uses TRBV11-2 with TRBJ1-3; perhaps TRBD1 as D (5 bases). The germline gives CDR1 SGHAT, CDR2 FQNNGV. This CDR3 contains 14 residues. V was shortened by 5 bases and J by 0 bases, with 8 bases between the two germline ends. Here the CDR3 reads CASSRDSSGNTIYF. Written as DNA, the CDR3 is TGTGCCAGCAGCCGAGACAGCTCTGGAAACACCATATATTTT.

This chain links TRBV6-9 with TRBJ2-7; D remains ambiguous. This CDR3 is 12 amino acids long. The germline V and J ends were trimmed by 6 bases and 7 bases, with 13 bases remaining between them. Germline V gene sequence: CDR1 MNHGY, CDR2 SVAAGI. This chain's CDR3 is CASSTYPEEQYF. The CDR3 DNA is TGTGCCAGCAGCACTTATCCGGAGGAGCAGTACTTC.

J is TRBJ2-7 and V is TRBV5-1, with a possible D match to TRBD2 (6 bases). The CDR3 loop spans 13 amino acids. Germline CDR1 reads SGHRS; CDR2 reads YFSETQ. The V end lost 1 base, the J end lost 7 bases, and 12 bases lay between the germline ends. CDR3 bases: TGCGCCAGCAGCTTGTTAGGGGCGGGGGAGCAGTACTTC. This encodes CASSLLGAGEQYF.

V is TRBV6-2 or TRBV6-3 and J is TRBJ2-4; 7 bases match TRBD2. Looked up from germline, CDR1 is MNHEY and CDR2 is SVGEGT. V gave up 5 bases and J gave up 2 bases; unmatched junction bases: 6. The CDR3 has 15 amino acids. Here the CDR3 reads CASSTRRGTKNIQYF. The CDR3 DNA reads TGTGCCAGCAGTACACGGCGGGGGACCAAAAACATTCAGTACTTC.

This clone has a handful of counts. V and J are TRBV6-5 and TRBJ2-1; 11 bases agree with TRBD2. Germline-derived CDR1 and CDR2 are MNHEY and SVGAGI. CDR3 length: 14 amino acids. The V gene end was trimmed by 6 bases and the J gene end by 14 bases; junction bases not matched to a gene: 12. CDR3 coding DNA: TGTGCCAGCAGGGCGCCAGGTAGCGGGGGGGCCGAGTTCTTC. Encoded protein: CASRAPGSGGAEFF.

This clone was picked up one time. The rearrangement uses TRBV6-5 and TRBJ2-1; 9 bases fit TRBD1. J gave up 5 bases and V 8 bases, and 4 bases lay outside the gene matches. CDR3 length: 13 amino acids. Germline V gives CDR1 MNHEY, CDR2 SVGAGI. The CDR3 DNA sequence: TGTGCCAGCGGACAGGGGATAAACAATGAGCAGTTCTTC. Translating gives CASGQGINNEQFF.

The V and J genes are TRBV7-2 and TRBJ2-3, with D possibly TRBD2 on 6 matching bases. The germline V gene encodes CDR1 SGHTA and CDR2 FQGNSA. The CDR3 extends over 16 amino acids. V was shortened by 5 bases and J by 1 base, with 16 bases between the two germline ends. The CDR3 protein is CASSDTLGGGTDTQYF. CDR3 DNA: TGTGCCAGCAGCGACACATTGGGGGGAGGCACAGATACGCAGTATTTT.

The V gene is TRBV7-2, the J gene TRBJ1-5, with D unclear. The CDR3 has 15 residues. Germline CDR1 and CDR2: SGHTA and FQGNSA. V lost 0 bases, J lost 1 base, and 7 bases lay in between. CDR3 DNA: TGTGCCAGCAGCTTAGCCGGGAAGAGCAATCAGCCCCAGCATTTT. It is translated as CASSLAGKSNQPQHF.

This clone showed up just a few times. This sequence joins TRBV20-1 and TRBJ1-1, with TRBD1 as a possible D gene (5 bases). The CDR3 runs to 14 residues. The germline CDR1 and CDR2 sequences are DFQATT and SNEGSKA (reference sequence). V was shortened by 3 bases and J by 3 bases, with 14 bases between the two germline ends. DNA of the CDR3: TGCAGTGCTAGTGTGTCAGGGTGGGACACTGAAGCTTTCTTT. It is translated as CSASVSGWDTEAFF.

The chain carries TRBV2 and TRBJ1-2; no reliable D call. Germline V gives CDR1 SNHLY, CDR2 FYNNEI. The length of the CDR3 is 14 residues. The V and J ends lost 3 bases and 2 bases respectively, with 10 bases between them. In DNA, the CDR3 is TGTGCCAGCAGTGAGCAGACTCGGAACTATGGCTACACCTTC. This gives the protein CASSEQTRNYGYTF.

This clone was found a few times. The chain links TRBV18 to TRBJ2-1, with TRBD1 as a possible D gene (6 bases). Trimming removed 3 bases at V and 4 bases at J, with 16 bases between. Germline values: CDR1 KGHSH, CDR2 LQKENI. This CDR3 contains 16 residues. The CDR3 loop is CASSPSGGGPYNEQFF. CDR3 nucleotides: TGTGCCAGCTCACCCTCCGGTGGGGGCCCTTACAATGAGCAGTTCTTC.

V is TRBV12-3 or TRBV12-4 and J is TRBJ1-2; TRBD1 matches at 7 bases. CDR3 size: 13 residues. V shed 6 bases and J 4 bases; nucleotides not matched to a gene: 5. The CDR3 coding sequence is TGTGCCAGCAGGACACAGGGGTTCTATGGCTACACCTTC. Translation gives CASRTQGFYGYTF.

The V and J genes are TRBV7-2 and TRBJ2-7; no reliable D call. The V gene's germline CDR1 is SGHTA and CDR2 FQGNSA. V lost 1 base, J lost 3 bases, and 10 bases lay in between. This CDR3 contains 14 residues. The CDR3 region is CASSLGAVVYEQYF. CDR3 bases: TGTGCCAGCAGCTTAGGGGCCGTGGTCTACGAGCAGTACTTC.

In its sample, this clone was seen once. This chain uses TRBV11-1 with TRBJ2-1; TRBD2 might be the D (7 bases). Germline V gene sequence: CDR1 SGHAT, CDR2 FQDESV (reference sequence). V was clipped by 3 bases and J by 8 bases, with 14 bases between them. CDR3 length: 14 amino acids. CDR3: CASSLGGARDEQFF. DNA of the CDR3: TGTGCCAGCAGCTTGGGGGGGGCTCGGGATGAGCAGTTCTTC. Combining the CDR3 with reference TRBV11-1 and TRBJ2-1 gives the whole variable domain EAEVAQSPRYKITEKSQAVAFWCDPISGHATLYWYRQILGQGPELLVQFQDESVVDDSQLPKDRFSAERLKGVDSTLKIQPAELGDSAMYLCASSLGGARDEQFFGPGTRLTVL.

As regards this clone: The junction departs from germline at one end; a sequencing error may be responsible. In DNA, the CDR3 is TGTGCCAGTAGTATCCAGGGGCGGATGAACCCTGAAGCTTTCTTT. This codes for CASSIQGRMNPEAFF. The V call is TRBV19, the J call TRBJ1-1; TRBD1 might be the D (6 bases). This CDR3 is 15 amino acids long. The germline V gene encodes CDR1 LNHDA and CDR2 SQIVND (reference sequence).

J is TRBJ2-5 and V is TRBV19; the D gene is possibly TRBD2 (6 bases). The CDR3 has 14 residues. The V end lost 5 bases, the J end lost 4 bases, and 14 bases lay between the germline ends. CDR1 and CDR2 from the germline V gene are LNHDA and SQIVND (reference sequence). CDR3 in amino acids: CASSSRRGGETQYF. The CDR3 DNA reads TGTGCCAGTAGTTCCCGGCGGGGTGGAGAGACCCAGTACTTC.

The rearrangement joins TRBV19 to TRBJ2-3; 12 bases agree with TRBD1. Germline loops: CDR1 LNHDA, CDR2 SQIVND (reference sequence). The trim removed 6 bases at V and 0 bases at J, leaving 7 bases unmatched. This CDR3 spans 17 amino acids. The CDR3 bases are TGTGCCAGTAGCTCCGGGACAGGGGGCTCGAGCACAGATACGCAGTATTTT. This gives the protein CASSSGTGGSSTDTQYF.